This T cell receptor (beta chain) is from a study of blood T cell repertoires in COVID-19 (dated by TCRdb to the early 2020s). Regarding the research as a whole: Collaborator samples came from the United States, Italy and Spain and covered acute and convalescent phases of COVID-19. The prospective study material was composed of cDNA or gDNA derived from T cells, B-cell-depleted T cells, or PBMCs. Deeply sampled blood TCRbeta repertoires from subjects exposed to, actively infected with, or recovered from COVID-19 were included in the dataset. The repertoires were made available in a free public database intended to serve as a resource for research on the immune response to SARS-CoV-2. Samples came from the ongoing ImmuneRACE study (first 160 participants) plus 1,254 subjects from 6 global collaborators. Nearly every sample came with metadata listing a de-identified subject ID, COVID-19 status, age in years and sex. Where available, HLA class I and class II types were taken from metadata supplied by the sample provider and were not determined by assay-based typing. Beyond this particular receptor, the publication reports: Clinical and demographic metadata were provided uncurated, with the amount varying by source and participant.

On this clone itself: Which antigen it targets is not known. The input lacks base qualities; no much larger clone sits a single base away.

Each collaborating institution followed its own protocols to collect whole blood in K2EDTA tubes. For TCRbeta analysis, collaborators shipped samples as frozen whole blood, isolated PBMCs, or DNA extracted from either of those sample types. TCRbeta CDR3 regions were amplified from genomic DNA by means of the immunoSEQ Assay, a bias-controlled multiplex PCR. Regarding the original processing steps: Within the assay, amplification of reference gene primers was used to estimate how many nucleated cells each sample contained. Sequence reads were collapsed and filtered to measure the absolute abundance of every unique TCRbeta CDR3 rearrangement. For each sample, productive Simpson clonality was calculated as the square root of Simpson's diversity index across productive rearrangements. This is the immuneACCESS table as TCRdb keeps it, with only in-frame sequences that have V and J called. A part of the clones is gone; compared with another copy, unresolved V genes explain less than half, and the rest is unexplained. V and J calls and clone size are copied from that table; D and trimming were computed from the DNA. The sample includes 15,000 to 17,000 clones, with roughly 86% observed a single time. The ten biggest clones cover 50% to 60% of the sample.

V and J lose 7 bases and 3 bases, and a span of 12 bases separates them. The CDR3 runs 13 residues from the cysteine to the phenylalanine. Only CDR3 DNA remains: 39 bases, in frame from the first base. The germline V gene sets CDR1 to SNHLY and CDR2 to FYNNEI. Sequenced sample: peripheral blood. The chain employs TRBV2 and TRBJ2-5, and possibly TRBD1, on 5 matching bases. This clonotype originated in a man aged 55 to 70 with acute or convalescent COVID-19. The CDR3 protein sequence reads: CASTRTREETQYF. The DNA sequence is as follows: TGTGCCAGCACCCGGACAAGGGAAGAGACCCAGTACTTC.